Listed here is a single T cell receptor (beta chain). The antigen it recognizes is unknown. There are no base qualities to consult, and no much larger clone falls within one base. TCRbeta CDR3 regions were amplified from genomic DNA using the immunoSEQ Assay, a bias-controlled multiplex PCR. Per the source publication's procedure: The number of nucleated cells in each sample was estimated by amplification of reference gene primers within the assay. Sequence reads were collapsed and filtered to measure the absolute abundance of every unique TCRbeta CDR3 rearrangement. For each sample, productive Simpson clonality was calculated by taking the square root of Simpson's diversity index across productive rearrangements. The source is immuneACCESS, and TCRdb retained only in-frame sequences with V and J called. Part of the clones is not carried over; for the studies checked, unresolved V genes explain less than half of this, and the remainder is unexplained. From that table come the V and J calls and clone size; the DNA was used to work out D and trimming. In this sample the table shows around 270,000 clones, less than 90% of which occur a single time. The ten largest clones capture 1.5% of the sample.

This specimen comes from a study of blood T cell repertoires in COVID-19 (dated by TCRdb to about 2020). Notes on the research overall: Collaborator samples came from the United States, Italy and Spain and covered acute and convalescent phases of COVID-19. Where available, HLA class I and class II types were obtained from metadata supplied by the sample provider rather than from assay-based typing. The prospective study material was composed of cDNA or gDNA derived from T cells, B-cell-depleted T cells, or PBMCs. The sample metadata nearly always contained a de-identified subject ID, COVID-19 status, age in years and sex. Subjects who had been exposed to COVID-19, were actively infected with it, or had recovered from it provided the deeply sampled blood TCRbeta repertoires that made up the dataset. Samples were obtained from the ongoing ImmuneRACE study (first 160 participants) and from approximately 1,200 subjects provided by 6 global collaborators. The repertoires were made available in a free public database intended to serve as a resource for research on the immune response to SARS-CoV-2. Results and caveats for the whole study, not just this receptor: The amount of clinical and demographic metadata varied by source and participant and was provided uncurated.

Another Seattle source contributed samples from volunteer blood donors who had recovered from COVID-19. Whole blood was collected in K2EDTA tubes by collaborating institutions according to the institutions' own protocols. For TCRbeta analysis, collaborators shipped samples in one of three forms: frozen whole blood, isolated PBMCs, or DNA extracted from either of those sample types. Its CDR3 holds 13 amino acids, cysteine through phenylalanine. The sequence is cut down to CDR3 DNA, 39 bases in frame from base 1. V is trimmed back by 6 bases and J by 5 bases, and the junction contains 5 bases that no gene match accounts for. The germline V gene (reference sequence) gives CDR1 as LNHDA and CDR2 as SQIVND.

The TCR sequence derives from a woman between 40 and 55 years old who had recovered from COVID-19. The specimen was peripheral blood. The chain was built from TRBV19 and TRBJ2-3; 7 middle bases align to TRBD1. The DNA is TGTGCCAGTAGGAGGCAGGGGGAAGATACGCAGTATTTT. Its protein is CASRRQGEDTQYF.